The present T cell receptor beta chain was sequenced within a study of memory CD4+ T cells and cytomegalovirus serostatus. Study-level results: CMV serostatus prediction reached median AUC roughly 0.95, or 0.91 with US-trained model. CD4+ memory repertoires contained about two fifths of the 164 reported CMV TCRbeta sequences. The CMV-associated TCR signature appears largely within the CD4+ memory repertoire.

As for this clone: Its antigen remains unknown.

Method: immunoSEQ multiplex PCR; TCRdb's copy keeps in-frame clones and lacks some. The data show roughly 60,000 clones, 70% to 80% seen once. The sort gate was single viable CD3+CD4+CD8-CD45RO+ cells for memory CD4+ T cells. The trim removed 3 bases at V and 6 bases at J, leaving 7 bases unmatched. The CDR3 spans 16 residues. CDR1 and CDR2 (germline): KGHSH, LQKENI. Sequencing input: memory CD4+ T cells from blood. This clonotype originated in an adult in good health and CMV-seronegative. The gene calls are TRBV18 and TRBJ2-1; TRBD2 agrees at 11 bases. The CDR3 protein is CASSPRTSGSGNEQFF. Here the CDR3 DNA reads TGTGCCAGCTCACCCAGAACTAGCGGGAGTGGCAATGAGCAGTTCTTC.